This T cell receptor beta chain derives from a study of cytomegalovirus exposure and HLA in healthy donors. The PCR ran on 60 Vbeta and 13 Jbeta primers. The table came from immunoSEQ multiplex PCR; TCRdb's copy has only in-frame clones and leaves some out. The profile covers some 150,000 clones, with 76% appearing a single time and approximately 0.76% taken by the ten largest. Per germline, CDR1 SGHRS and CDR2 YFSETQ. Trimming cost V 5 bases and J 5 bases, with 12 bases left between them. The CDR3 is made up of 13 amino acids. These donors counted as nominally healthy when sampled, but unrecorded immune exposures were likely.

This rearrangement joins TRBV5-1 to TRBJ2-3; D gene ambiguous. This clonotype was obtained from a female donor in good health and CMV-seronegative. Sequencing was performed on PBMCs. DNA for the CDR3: TGCGCCAGCAGAAGCCCCCCCATAGATACGCAGTATTTT. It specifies CASRSPPIDTQYF. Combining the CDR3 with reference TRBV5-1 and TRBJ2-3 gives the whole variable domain KAGVTQTPRYLIKTRGQQVTLSCSPISGHRSVSWYQQTPGQGLQFLFEYFSETQRNKGNFPGRFSGRQFSNSRSEMNVSTLELGDSALYLCASRSPPIDTQYFGPGTRLTVL.